A selection of T cell receptor beta chains follows, all from one sample in a study of T cell responses to AZD1222 COVID-19 vaccine. Data came from immunoSEQ multiplex PCR; TCRdb stores just in-frame clones and leaves some out. The table lists roughly 140,000 clones, over 80% of them singletons. Material: peripheral blood, obtained on day 0 of MenACWY control vaccination. All receptors come from an adult in good health. The CDR3 runs from the conserved cysteine through the conserved F or W. A D gene is named only where the DNA matches it firmly.

d_gene	v_gene	j_gene	CDR3aa	CDR3nt
NA	TRBV5-4	TRBJ2-3	CASSLLTDLSTDTQYF	TGTGCCAGCAGCTTGTTAACGGACCTTAGCACAGATACGCAGTATTTT
NA	TRBV7-9	TRBJ2-1	CASSPVYSPGEQFF	TGTGCCAGCAGCCCAGTGTACTCTCCCGGTGAGCAGTTCTTC
TRBD1	TRBV6-6	TRBJ1-5	CASSLTGALGNQPQHF	TGTGCCAGCAGTCTTACAGGGGCCTTGGGCAATCAGCCCCAGCATTTT
NA	TRBV30	TRBJ2-7	CAWSPSYEQYF	TGTGCCTGGAGTCCTTCCTACGAGCAGTACTTC
NA	TRBV11-2	TRBJ1-4	CASSPTGSPLIRLFF	TGTGCCAGCAGCCCGACAGGTAGTCCACTTATTCGGCTGTTTTTT
NA	TRBV14	TRBJ2-7	CASSHTLGSYEQYF	TGTGCCAGCAGCCATACCCTGGGGAGCTACGAGCAGTACTTC
NA	TRBV18	TRBJ1-1	CASSPPRQGEAFF	TGTGCCAGCTCACCACCTAGGCAGGGTGAAGCTTTCTTT
TRBD2	TRBV5-1	TRBJ2-1	CASSTLAGGPNHEQFF	TGCGCCAGCAGCACCCTAGCGGGAGGACCTAACCATGAGCAGTTCTTC
NA	TRBV27	TRBJ2-2	CASYPMHRSRGVTGELFF	TGTGCCAGCTACCCGATGCATCGATCAAGGGGAGTAACCGGGGAGCTGTTTTTT
NA	TRBV9	TRBJ2-6	CASSVGRHSGANVLTF	TGTGCCAGCAGCGTCGGACGTCACTCTGGGGCCAACGTCCTGACTTTC
NA	TRBV3-1/TRBV3-2	TRBJ1-1	CASSQAWIAEAFF	TGTGCCAGCAGCCAAGCGTGGATAGCTGAAGCTTTCTTT
NA	TRBV6-4	TRBJ1-2	CASRPVGQGTNYGYTF	TGTGCCAGCCGCCCCGTTGGGCAGGGAACTAACTATGGCTACACCTTC
NA	TRBV30	TRBJ1-2	CAWMTVYGYTF	TGTGCCTGGATGACAGTCTATGGCTACACCTTC
NA	TRBV7-8	TRBJ1-5	CASSLGQLNQPQHF	TGTGCCAGCAGCTTGGGGCAGCTCAATCAGCCCCAGCATTTT
NA	TRBV30	TRBJ2-3	CAWSKGSTDTQYF	TGTGCCTGGAGTAAAGGGTCCACAGATACGCAGTATTTT
NA	TRBV4-2	TRBJ1-4	CASSPPSGNNEKLFF	TGTGCCAGCAGCCCGCCGTCTGGGAATAATGAAAAACTGTTTTTT